This T cell receptor beta chain was captured in a study of blood T cell repertoires in COVID-19. TCRdb's copy holds only in-frame clones and misses some; the assay was immunoSEQ multiplex PCR. This sample yields approximately 85,000 clones, of which 90% are seen a single time; approximately 4.3% belongs to the top ten. This CDR3 has 15 residues. CDR1 and CDR2 (germline): SGHNT, YYREEE (reference sequence). With V trimmed by 1 base and J by 9 bases, 10 bases remained unmatched. This chain connects TRBV5-4 to TRBJ2-1; 7 bases are shared with TRBD1. The origin of this receptor is a woman aged 80 or older with active or convalescent COVID-19. Material: peripheral blood. CDR3 region: CASSLLGGAEGEQFF. CDR3 coding DNA: TGTGCCAGCAGCTTGTTAGGGGGCGCCGAGGGTGAGCAGTTCTTC.